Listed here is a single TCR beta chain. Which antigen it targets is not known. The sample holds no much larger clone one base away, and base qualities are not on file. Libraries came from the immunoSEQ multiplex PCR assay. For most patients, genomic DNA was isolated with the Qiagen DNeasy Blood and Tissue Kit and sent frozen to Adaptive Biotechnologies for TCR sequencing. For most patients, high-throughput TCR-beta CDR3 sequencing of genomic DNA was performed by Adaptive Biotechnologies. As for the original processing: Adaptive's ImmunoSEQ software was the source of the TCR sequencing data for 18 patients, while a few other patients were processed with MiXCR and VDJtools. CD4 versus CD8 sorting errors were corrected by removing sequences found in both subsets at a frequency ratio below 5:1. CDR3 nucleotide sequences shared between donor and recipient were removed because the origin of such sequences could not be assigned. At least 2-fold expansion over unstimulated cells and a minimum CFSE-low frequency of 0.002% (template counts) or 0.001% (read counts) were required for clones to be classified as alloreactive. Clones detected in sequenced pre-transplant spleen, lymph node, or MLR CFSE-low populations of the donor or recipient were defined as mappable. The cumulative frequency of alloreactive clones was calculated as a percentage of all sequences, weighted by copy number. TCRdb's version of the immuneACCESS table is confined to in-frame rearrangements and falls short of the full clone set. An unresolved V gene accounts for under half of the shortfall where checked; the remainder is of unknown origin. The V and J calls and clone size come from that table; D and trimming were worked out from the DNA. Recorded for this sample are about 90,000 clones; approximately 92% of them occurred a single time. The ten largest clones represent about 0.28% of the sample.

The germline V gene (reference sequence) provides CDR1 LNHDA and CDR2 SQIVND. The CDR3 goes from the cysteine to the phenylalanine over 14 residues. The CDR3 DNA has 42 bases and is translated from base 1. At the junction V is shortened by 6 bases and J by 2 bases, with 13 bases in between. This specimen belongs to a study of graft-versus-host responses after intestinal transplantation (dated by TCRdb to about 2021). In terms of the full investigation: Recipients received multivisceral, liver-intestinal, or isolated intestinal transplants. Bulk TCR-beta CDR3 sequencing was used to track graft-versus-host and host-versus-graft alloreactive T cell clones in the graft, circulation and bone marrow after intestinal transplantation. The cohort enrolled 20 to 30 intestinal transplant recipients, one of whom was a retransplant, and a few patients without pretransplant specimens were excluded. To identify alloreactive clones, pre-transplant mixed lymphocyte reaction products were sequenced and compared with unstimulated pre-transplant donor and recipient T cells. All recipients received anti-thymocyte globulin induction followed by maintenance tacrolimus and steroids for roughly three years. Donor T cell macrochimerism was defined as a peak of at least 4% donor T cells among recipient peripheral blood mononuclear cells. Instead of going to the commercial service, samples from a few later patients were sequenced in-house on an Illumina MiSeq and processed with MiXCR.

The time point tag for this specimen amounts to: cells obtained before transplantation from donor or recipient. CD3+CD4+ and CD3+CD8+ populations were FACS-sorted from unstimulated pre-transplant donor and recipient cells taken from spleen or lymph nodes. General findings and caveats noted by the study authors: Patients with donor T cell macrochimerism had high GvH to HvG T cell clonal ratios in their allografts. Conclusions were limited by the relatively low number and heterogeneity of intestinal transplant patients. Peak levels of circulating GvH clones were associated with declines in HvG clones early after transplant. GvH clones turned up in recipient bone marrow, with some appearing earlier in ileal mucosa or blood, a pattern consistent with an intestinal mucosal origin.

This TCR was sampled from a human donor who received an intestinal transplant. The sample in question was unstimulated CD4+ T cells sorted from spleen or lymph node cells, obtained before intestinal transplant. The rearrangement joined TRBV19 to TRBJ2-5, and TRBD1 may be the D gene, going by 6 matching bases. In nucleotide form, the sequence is TGTGCCAGTAGGAGGCCTGGACAGCAAGAGACCCAGTACTTC. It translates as CASRRPGQQETQYF.